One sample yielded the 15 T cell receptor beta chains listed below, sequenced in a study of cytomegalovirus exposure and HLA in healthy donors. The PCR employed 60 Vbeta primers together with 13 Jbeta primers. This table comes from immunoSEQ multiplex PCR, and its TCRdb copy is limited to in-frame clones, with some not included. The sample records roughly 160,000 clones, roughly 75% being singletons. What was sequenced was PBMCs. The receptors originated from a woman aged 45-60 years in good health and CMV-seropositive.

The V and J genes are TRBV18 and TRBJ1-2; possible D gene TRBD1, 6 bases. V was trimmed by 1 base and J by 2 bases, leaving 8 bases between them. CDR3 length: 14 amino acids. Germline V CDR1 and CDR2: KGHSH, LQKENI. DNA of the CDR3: TGTGCCAGCTCACCACAGGGGGTGAACTATGGCTACACCTTC. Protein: CASSPQGVNYGYTF.

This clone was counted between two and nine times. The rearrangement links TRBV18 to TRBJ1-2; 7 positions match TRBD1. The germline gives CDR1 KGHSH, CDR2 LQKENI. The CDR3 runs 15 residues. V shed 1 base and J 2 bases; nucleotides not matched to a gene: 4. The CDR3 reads CASSPREGANYGYTF. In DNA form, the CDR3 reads TGTGCCAGCTCACCACGAGAGGGGGCGAACTATGGCTACACCTTC.

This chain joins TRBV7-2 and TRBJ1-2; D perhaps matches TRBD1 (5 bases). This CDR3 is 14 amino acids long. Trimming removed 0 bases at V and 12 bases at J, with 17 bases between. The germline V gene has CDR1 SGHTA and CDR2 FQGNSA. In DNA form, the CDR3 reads TGTGCCAGCAGCTTAGCGCGCAGGGCCGCTGACCACACCTTC. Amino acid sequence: CASSLARRAADHTF.

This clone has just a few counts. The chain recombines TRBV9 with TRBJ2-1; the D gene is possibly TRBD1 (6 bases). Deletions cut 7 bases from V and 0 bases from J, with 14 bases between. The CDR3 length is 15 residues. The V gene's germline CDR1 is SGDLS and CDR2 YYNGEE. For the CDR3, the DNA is TGTGCCAGCTCGGGGACAATCCACTCCTACAATGAGCAGTTCTTC. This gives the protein CASSGTIHSYNEQFF.

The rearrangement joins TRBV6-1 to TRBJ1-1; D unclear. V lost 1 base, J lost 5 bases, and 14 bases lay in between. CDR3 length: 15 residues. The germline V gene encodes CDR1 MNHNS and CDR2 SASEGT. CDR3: CASSEGWTGWTEAFF. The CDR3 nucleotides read TGTGCCAGCAGTGAAGGATGGACGGGGTGGACTGAAGCTTTCTTT.

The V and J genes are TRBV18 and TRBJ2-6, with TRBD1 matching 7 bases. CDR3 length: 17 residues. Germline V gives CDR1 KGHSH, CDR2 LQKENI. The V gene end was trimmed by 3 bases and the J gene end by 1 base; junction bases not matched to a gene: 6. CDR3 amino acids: CASSPGQGVSGANVLTF. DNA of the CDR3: TGTGCCAGCTCACCGGGTCAGGGGGTATCTGGGGCCAACGTCCTGACTTTC.

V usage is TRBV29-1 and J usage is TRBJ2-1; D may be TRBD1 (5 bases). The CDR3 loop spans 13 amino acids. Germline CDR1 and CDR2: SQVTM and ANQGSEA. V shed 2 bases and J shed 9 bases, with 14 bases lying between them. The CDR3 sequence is CSVEQGMGSEQFF. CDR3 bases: TGCAGCGTTGAACAGGGTATGGGTAGTGAGCAGTTCTTC.

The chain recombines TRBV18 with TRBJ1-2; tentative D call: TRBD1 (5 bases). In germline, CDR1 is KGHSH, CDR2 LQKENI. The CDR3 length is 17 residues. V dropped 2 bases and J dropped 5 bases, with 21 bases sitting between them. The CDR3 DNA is TGTGCCAGCTCACCAAATACTCTTGCAGGGCCCTTTTATGGCTACACCTTC. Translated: CASSPNTLAGPFYGYTF.

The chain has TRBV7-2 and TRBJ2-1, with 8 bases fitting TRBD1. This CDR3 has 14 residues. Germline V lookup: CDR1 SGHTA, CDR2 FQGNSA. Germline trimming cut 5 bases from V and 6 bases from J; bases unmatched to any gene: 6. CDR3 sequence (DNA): TGTGCCAGCAGCCCCGGACAGGGAAGCAATGAGCAGTTCTTC. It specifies CASSPGQGSNEQFF.

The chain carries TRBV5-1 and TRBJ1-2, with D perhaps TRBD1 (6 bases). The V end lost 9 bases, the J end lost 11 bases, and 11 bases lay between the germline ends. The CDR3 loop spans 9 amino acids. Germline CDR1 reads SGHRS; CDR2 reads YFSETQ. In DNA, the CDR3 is TGCGCCAAGACAGGCCCTTACACCTTC. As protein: CAKTGPYTF. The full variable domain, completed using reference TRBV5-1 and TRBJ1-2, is KAGVTQTPRYLIKTRGQQVTLSCSPISGHRSVSWYQQTPGQGLQFLFEYFSETQRNKGNFPGRFSGRQFSNSRSEMNVSTLELGDSALYLCAKTGPYTFGSGTRLTVV.

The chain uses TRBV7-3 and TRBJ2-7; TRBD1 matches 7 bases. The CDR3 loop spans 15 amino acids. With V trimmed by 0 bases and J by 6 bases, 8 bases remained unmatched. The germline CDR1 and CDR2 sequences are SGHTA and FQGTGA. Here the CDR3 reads CASSLTVDRVGEQYF. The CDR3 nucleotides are TGTGCCAGCAGCTTAACGGTCGACAGGGTAGGCGAGCAGTACTTC.

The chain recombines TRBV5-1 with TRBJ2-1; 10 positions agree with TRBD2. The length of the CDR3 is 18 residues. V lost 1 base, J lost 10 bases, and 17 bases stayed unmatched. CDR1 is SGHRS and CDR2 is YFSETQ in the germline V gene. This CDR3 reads CASSLWSSSGGAAREQFF. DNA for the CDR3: TGCGCCAGCAGCTTGTGGTCGTCGAGCGGGGGGGCCGCCCGCGAGCAGTTCTTC.

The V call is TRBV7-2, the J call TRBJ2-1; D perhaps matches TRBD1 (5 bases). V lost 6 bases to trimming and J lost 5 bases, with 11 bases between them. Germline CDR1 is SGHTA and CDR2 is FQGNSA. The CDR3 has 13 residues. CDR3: CASSYDRNNEQFF. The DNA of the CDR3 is TGTGCCAGCAGTTACGACAGAAACAATGAGCAGTTCTTC. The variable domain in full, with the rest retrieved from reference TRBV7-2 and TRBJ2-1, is GAGVSQSPSNKVTEKGKDVELRCDPISGHTALYWYRQSLGQGLEFLIYFQGNSAPDKSGLPSDRFSAERTGGSVSTLTIQRTQQEDSAVYLCASSYDRNNEQFFGPGTRLTVL.

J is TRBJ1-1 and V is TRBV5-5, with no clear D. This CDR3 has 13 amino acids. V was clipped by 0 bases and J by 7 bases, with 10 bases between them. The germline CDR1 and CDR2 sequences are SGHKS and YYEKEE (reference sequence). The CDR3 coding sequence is TGTGCCAGCAGCTTGGAGAGGGCTGTTGAAGCTTTCTTT. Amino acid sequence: CASSLERAVEAFF.

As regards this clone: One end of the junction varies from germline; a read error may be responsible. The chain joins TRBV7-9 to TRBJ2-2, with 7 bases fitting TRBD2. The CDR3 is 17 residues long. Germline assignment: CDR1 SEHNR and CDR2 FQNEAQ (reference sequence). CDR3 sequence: CSSSLGPSGIYTGELFF. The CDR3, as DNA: TGTTCCAGCAGCTTAGGTCCTAGCGGAATCTACACCGGGGAGCTGTTTTTT.